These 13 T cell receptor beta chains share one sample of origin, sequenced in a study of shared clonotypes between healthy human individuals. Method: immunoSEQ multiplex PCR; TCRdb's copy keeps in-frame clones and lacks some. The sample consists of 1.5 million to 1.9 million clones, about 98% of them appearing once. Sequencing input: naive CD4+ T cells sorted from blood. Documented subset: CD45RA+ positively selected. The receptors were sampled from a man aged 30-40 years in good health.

The CDR3 loop is CASSRLDRNLEAFF. The CDR3 DNA is TGTGCCAGCAGCCGCCTCGATCGGAACCTCGAAGCTTTCTTT. The chain uses TRBV7-9 and TRBJ1-1, with D unresolved. CDR1 and CDR2 (germline): SEHNR, FQNEAQ (reference sequence). Trimming shortened V by 5 bases and J by 8 bases, and 18 bases separated the two germline ends. The CDR3 is made up of 14 amino acids.

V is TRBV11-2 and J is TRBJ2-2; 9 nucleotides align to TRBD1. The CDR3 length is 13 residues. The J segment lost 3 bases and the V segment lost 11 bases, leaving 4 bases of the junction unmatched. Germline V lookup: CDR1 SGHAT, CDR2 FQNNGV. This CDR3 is CAGTGRDTGELFF. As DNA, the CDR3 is TGTGCCGGGACAGGGAGAGACACCGGGGAGCTGTTTTTT.

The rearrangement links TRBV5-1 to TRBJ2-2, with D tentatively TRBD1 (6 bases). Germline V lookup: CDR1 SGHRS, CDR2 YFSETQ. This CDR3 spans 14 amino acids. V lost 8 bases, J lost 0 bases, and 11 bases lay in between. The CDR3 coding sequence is TGCGCCAGTCTACAGGGATCGAACACCGGGGAGCTGTTTTTT. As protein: CASLQGSNTGELFF.

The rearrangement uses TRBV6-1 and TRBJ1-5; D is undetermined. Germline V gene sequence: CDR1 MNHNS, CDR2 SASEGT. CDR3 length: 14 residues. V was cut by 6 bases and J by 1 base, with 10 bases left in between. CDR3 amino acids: CASSGIGSNQPQHF. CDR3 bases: TGTGCCAGCAGCGGGATTGGGAGCAATCAGCCCCAGCATTTT.

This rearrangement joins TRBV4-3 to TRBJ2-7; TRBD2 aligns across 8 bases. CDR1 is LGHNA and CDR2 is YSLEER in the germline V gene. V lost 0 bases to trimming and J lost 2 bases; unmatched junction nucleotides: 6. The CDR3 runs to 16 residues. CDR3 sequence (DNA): TGCGCCAGCAGCCAAGACCTTCTAGCGGGCGCCTACGAGCAGTACTTC. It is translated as CASSQDLLAGAYEQYF.

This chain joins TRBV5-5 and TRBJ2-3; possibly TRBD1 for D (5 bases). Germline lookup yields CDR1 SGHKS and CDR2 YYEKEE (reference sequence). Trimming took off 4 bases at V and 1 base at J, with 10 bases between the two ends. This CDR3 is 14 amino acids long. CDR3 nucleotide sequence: TGTGCCAGCAGCGTCAGGGTTCGCACAGATACGCAGTATTTT. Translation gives CASSVRVRTDTQYF.

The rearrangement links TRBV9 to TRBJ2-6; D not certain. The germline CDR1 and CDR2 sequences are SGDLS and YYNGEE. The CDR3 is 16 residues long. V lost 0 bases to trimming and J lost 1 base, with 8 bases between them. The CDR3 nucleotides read TGTGCCAGCAGCGTAGGTGGGGTATCTGGGGCCAACGTCCTGACTTTC. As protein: CASSVGGVSGANVLTF.

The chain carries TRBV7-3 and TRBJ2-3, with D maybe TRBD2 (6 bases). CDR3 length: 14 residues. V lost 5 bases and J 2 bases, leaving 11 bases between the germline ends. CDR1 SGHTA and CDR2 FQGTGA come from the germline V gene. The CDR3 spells CASSRSGYTDTQYF. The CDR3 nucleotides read TGTGCCAGCAGCCGTAGCGGATACACAGATACGCAGTATTTT.

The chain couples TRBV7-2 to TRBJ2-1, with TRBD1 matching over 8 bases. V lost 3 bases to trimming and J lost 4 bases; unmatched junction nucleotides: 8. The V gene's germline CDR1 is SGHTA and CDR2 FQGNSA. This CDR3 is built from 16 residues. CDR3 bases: TGTGCCAGCAGCTTCCCACACAGACAGGGGTACAATGAGCAGTTCTTC. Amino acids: CASSFPHRQGYNEQFF.

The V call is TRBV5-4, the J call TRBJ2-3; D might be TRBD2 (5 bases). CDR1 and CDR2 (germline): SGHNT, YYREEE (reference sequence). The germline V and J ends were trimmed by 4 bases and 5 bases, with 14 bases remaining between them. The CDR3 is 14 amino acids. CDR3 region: CASSHLARLDTQYF. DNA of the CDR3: TGTGCCAGCAGCCACCTAGCAAGGTTAGATACGCAGTATTTT.

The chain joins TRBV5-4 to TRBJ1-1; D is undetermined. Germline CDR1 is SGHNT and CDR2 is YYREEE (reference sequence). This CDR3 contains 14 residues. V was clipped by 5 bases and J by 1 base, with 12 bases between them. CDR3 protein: CASRADGENTEAFF. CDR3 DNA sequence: TGTGCCAGCAGGGCAGACGGGGAGAACACTGAAGCTTTCTTT. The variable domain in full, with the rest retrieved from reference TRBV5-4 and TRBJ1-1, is ETGVTQSPTHLIKTRGQQVTLRCSSQSGHNTVSWYQQALGQGPQFIFQYYREEENGRGNFPPRFSGLQFPNYSSELNVNALELDDSALYLCASRADGENTEAFFGQGTRLTVV.

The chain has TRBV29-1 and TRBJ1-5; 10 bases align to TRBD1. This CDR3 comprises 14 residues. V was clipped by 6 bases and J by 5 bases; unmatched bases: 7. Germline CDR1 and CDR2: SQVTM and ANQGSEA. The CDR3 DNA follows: TGCAGCGTAAGGGACAGGGGCGCCTATCAGCCCCAGCATTTT. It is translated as CSVRDRGAYQPQHF.

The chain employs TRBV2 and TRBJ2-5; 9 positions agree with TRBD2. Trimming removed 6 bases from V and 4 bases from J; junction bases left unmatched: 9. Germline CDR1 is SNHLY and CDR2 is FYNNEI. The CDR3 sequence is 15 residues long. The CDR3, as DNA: TGTGCCAGCAGGGGGGGACTAGCAGATCGAGAGACCCAGTACTTC. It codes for CASRGGLADRETQYF.